This section outlines one T cell receptor beta chain sequence together with its context. The antigen is unknown. This sample is drawn from a study of CD8+CD57+ T cells in acquired aplastic anemia. Across the whole study: Mean yield of DNA from sorted CD4+ and CD8+ cells was approximately 3 ug. Findings of the study overall: Found in both controls and patients were approximately 30 CD8+ CDR3 sequences.

Genomic DNA acted as the template from which TCR beta VDJ combination and CDR3 sequence profiling were carried out. TCRdb re-called the reads with MiXCR, one entry per CDR3 protein. This sample carries roughly 120,000 distinct CDR3 sequences, 45% to 60% of them seen once, and the ten largest clones take approximately 28%. Trimming removed 5 bases from V and 8 bases from J, with 15 bases in between. Germline V gene lookup returns CDR1 SNHLY and CDR2 FYNNEI. The length of the CDR3 is 13 residues. All patients picked for sequencing had shown, by flow cytometry, an expansion of CD8+CD57+ cells. This chain connects TRBV2 to TRBJ1-1; D gene unclear. The origin of this receptor is a human donor with aplastic anemia. Material for sequencing was sorted CD4+, CD8+, or CD8+CD57+ T cells (not recorded which) from PBMCs. CDR3 sequence reads: CASSYKQLGEAFF. The CDR3 coding sequence is TGTGCCAGCAGTTATAAACAGCTCGGGGAAGCTTTCTTT. The full variable domain, its missing parts supplied by reference TRBV2 and TRBJ1-1, is EPEVTQTPSHQVTQMGQEVILRCVPISNHLYFYWYRQILGQKVEFLVSFYNNEISEKSEIFDDQFSVERPDGSNFTLKIRSTKLEDSAMYFCASSYKQLGEAFFGQGTRLTVV.